This passage covers 17 T cell receptor beta chains from one sample sequenced in a study of T cells in Graves' hyperthyroidism and ophthalmopathy. Amplified TCR beta CDR3 regions derived from RNA transcripts. Researchers ran a first-round RT-PCR on the TCR CDR3 using the HTBI primer set. In TCRdb, the multiplex PCR reads were re-called with MiXCR into one record per CDR3 protein. This sample carries approximately 700,000 distinct CDR3 sequences, about a sixth of them seen once, and the ten largest clones take under 8.5%. Sequenced sample: blood. The receptors stem from a man aged 18 to 30 with Graves' hyperthyroidism.

The chain is built from TRBV20-1 and TRBJ1-2; D not resolved. The CDR3 is made up of 11 amino acids. Germline assignment: CDR1 DFQATT and CDR2 SNEGSKA (reference sequence). Trimming left V 6 bases short and J 2 bases short, with 7 bases between. CDR3 nucleotides: TGCAGTGCCGTTGGGAACTATGGCTACACCTTC. Translation gives CSAVGNYGYTF.

This clonotype was counted only a few times. This chain links TRBV20-1 with TRBJ2-5; TRBD2 is a possible D gene (5 bases). The CDR3 loop spans 13 amino acids. Germline CDR1 is DFQATT and CDR2 is SNEGSKA (reference sequence). V dropped 4 bases and J dropped 5 bases, with 14 bases sitting between them. The CDR3 coding sequence is TGCAGTGCTATCCCCGGGGTGGGGGAGACCCAGTACTTC. It yields the protein CSAIPGVGETQYF.

In this sample, this clonotype turned up many times. The chain uses TRBV12-3 or TRBV12-4 and TRBJ1-5; D not resolved. The CDR3 runs 13 residues. V gave up 3 bases and J gave up 4 bases, with 7 bases separating them. The CDR3 region has the DNA TGTGCCAGCAGTTTGACGACAAATCAGCCCCAGCATTTT. Protein: CASSLTTNQPQHF.

This clonotype came up many times. The chain uses TRBV2 and TRBJ2-3, with 8 bases lining up with TRBD2. The CDR3 runs to 13 residues. The V gene end was trimmed by 7 bases and the J gene end by 2 bases; junction bases not matched to a gene: 2. CDR1 and CDR2 from the germline V gene are SNHLY and FYNNEI. CDR3 protein: CASTGGNTDTQYF. The CDR3 bases are TGTGCCAGCACGGGGGGGAACACAGATACGCAGTATTTT.

This clonotype has ten or more counts. The chain couples TRBV2 to TRBJ2-5, with no clear D. V shed 6 bases and J shed 5 bases, with 22 bases lying between them. Germline V lookup: CDR1 SNHLY, CDR2 FYNNEI. CDR3 size: 16 residues. The CDR3: CASSVELGLGSETQYF. CDR3 nucleotide sequence: TGTGCCAGCAGCGTAGAGTTGGGCTTGGGTTCGGAGACCCAGTACTTC.

This clonotype was observed a handful of times. The V call is TRBV6-2 or TRBV6-3, the J call TRBJ2-4; TRBD1 agrees at 10 bases. Germline V lookup: CDR1 MNHEY, CDR2 SVGEGT. V lost 8 bases, J lost 9 bases, and 7 bases stayed unmatched. This CDR3 has 13 amino acids. Here the CDR3 DNA reads TGTGCCAGCGGGGAGACAGGGGGCGTCATTCAGTACTTC. Protein product: CASGETGGVIQYF.

Only a few counts were recorded for this clonotype. This chain links TRBV7-2 with TRBJ2-5, with D perhaps matching TRBD2 (5 bases). V lost 3 bases to trimming and J lost 2 bases, with 10 bases between them. Germline assignment: CDR1 SGHTA and CDR2 FQGNSA. The CDR3 runs 14 residues. CDR3 in DNA: TGTGCCAGCAGCTTGTCTAGCTTTCAAGAGACCCAGTACTTC. Protein product: CASSLSSFQETQYF.

In this sample, this clonotype turned up many times. V gene TRBV30 combines with J gene TRBJ1-1; 10 nucleotides align to TRBD1. Germline V gene lookup returns CDR1 GTSNPN and CDR2 SVGIG (reference sequence). Losses at the gene ends were 3 bases for V and 5 bases for J; bases not matched to a gene: 6. The CDR3 sequence is 14 residues long. Here the CDR3 DNA reads TGTGCCTGGAGCCGGGACAGGGGAGGAACTGAAGCTTTCTTT. It yields the protein CAWSRDRGGTEAFF.

This clonotype was seen repeatedly, ten times or more. The rearrangement joins TRBV30 to TRBJ2-1; no reliable D call. The CDR3 sequence is 12 residues long. Trimming stripped 0 bases from V and 6 bases from J, with 6 bases between. Germline loops: CDR1 GTSNPN, CDR2 SVGIG (reference sequence). The CDR3 region is CAWSVGFNEQFF. In nucleotides, the CDR3 is TGTGCCTGGAGTGTGGGGTTCAATGAGCAGTTCTTC.

This clonotype was found many times. CDR3 coding DNA: TGTGCCAGCAGTTACCCCTCTCCTAGCGGATCCTACAATGAGCAGTTCTTC. Its protein is CASSYPSPSGSYNEQFF. The chain is built from TRBV6-2 or TRBV6-3 and TRBJ2-1, with TRBD2 matching 7 bases. The germline V gene encodes CDR1 MNHEY and CDR2 SVGEGT. The J segment lost 1 base and the V segment lost 2 bases, leaving 8 bases of the junction unmatched. CDR3 length: 17 amino acids.

In DNA form, the CDR3 reads TGTGCCTGGGACGGGTGGACTAGTAAAGAGCAGTTCTTC. Translation gives CAWDGWTSKEQFF. The J gene is TRBJ2-1, the V gene TRBV30; 7 bases map to TRBD2. This CDR3 spans 13 amino acids. V dropped 5 bases and J dropped 10; count of bases not matched to a gene: 11. Germline V gene data show CDR1 as GTSNPN and CDR2 as SVGIG (reference sequence).

This clonotype appeared many times. This chain links TRBV12-3 or TRBV12-4 with TRBJ2-7; tentative D call: TRBD1 (6 bases). V was clipped by 5 bases and J by 3 bases, with 14 bases between them. This CDR3 is built from 14 residues. The CDR3 nucleotides read TGTGCCAGCAGTCGACAGGAGCGGCACTACGAGCAGTACTTC. Its protein product is CASSRQERHYEQYF.

This clonotype has just one count. This chain links TRBV9 with TRBJ2-2, with 9 bases identical to TRBD2. The CDR3 spans 17 residues. Losses at the gene ends were 1 base for V and 2 bases for J; bases not matched to a gene: 6. Germline V gives CDR1 SGDLS, CDR2 YYNGEE. The DNA for the CDR3 is TGTGCCAGCAGCGTATCGGCTAGCGGGGTTAACACCGGGGAGCTGTTTTTT. It codes for CASSVSASGVNTGELFF. The entire variable domain, with the rest obtained from reference TRBV9 and TRBJ2-2, is as follows: DSGVTQTPKHLITATGQRVTLRCSPRSGDLSVYWYQQSLDQGLQFLIQYYNGEERAKGNILERFSAQQFPDLHSELNLSSLELGDSALYFCASSVSASGVNTGELFFGEGSRLTVL.

Only a few counts were recorded for this clonotype. DNA of the CDR3: TGTGCCAGCAGTGAAAAGGGTTACAACGAGCAGTACTTC. It specifies CASSEKGYNEQYF. The chain is built from TRBV6-1 and TRBJ2-7; D unclear. V gave up 2 bases and J gave up 5 bases, with 10 bases separating them. Germline V CDR1 and CDR2: MNHNS, SASEGT. The CDR3 has 13 residues.

The chain couples TRBV18 to TRBJ2-3; tentatively, D is TRBD1 (6 bases). Germline CDR1 reads KGHSH; CDR2 reads LQKENI. The V and J ends lost 3 bases and 2 bases respectively, with 12 bases between them. CDR3 length equals 15 residues. The CDR3 sequence: CASSPRRGNTDTQYF. The CDR3 DNA reads TGTGCCAGCTCACCCCGCAGGGGAAACACAGATACGCAGTATTTT.

On this clonotype itself: A read error may explain this, as a much larger clone is one base away. This sequence joins TRBV20-1 and TRBJ2-7; a weak D match, TRBD2 (6 bases). The CDR3 runs 16 residues. The ends were cut back, 1 base at V and 0 bases at J, with 16 bases in the middle. The germline V gene encodes CDR1 DFQATT and CDR2 SNEGSKA (reference sequence). The CDR3 DNA sequence: TGCAGTGCTAGAGGTTCGAGCGGGCTATACTCCTACGAGCAGTACTTC. Its translation: CSARGSSGLYSYEQYF.

This chain links TRBV28 with TRBJ1-5; 8 bases align to TRBD1. This CDR3 comprises 14 residues. V was pared by 7 bases and J by 3 bases, with 5 bases of the junction left unmatched. Germline CDR1 MDHEN, CDR2 SYDVKM. The DNA of the CDR3 is TGTGCCAGCATTATGGACAGGGCCAATCAGCCCCAGCATTTT. This translates into CASIMDRANQPQHF.